This T cell receptor (beta chain) was observed in a study of blood T cell repertoires in COVID-19. Turning to the study itself: Sample material is recorded as cDNA or gDNA derived from T cells, B-cell-depleted T cells, or PBMCs.

Seattle's enrolled individuals joined amid active infection and were then monitored longitudinally. V gave up 0 bases and J gave up 2 bases, with 11 bases separating them. This CDR3 comprises 15 residues. Germline loops: CDR1 LGHNT, CDR2 FRNRAP. Per the study methods: Amplification with reference gene primers provided the estimates of nucleated cell counts. Produced via immunoSEQ multiplex PCR; TCRdb's table is partial and in-frame only. D and trimming were read from the DNA, whereas the V and J calls and clone size are those reported in that table. The sample has about 370,000 clones, more than 80% seen once.

Sequencing was carried out using peripheral blood. This clonotype was obtained from a woman between 25 and 40 years old with COVID-19, enrolled during active disease. The rearrangement joins TRBV12-5 to TRBJ2-7; D perhaps matches TRBD2 (5 bases). In DNA form, the CDR3 reads TGTGCTAGTGGTTTGGTACACGGGGAAACCTACGAGCAGTACTTC. As protein: CASGLVHGETYEQYF.